This TCR beta chain was observed in a study of OX40 agonist ivuxolimab in advanced cancers. About the research overall: Therapy given before enrollment (anti-PD-1, anti-PD-L1 or anti-CTLA-4) was allowed, and over 35% had some.

Only in-frame clones appear in the TCRdb table, and some are missing; sequencing was by immunoSEQ multiplex PCR. The table lists just over 45,000 clones, around 94% of them singletons. The sample consisted of CD4+ or CD8+ T cells sorted from blood, taken in a trial of the OX40 agonist ivuxolimab. The source is an adult with an advanced solid tumor such as melanoma, head and neck, liver or kidney cancer.

The CDR3 reads CATVPGTGFSYEQYF. The CDR3 region has the DNA TGTGCCACCGTCCCCGGGACAGGGTTTTCCTACGAGCAGTACTTC. The genes are TRBV6-1 and TRBJ2-7; 9 nucleotides align to TRBD1. Germline V CDR1 and CDR2: MNHNS, SASEGT. The ends lost 10 bases at V and 1 base at J; junction bases unmatched: 11. This CDR3 region has 15 residues.